These 14 T cell receptor beta chains share one sample of origin, sequenced in a study of blood T cell repertoires in COVID-19. The assay was immunoSEQ multiplex PCR, and TCRdb's table has in-frame clones only and misses some. The repertoire has 30,000 to 35,000 clones, about 80% of them found once; the top ten carry approximately 3.6%. Sequencing used peripheral blood. These receptors all stem from a man between 45 and 60 years old with acute or convalescent COVID-19.

This chain joins TRBV25-1 and TRBJ1-6; D unclear. This CDR3 comprises 15 residues. V was shortened by 2 bases and J by 9 bases, with 14 bases between the two germline ends. The germline CDR1 and CDR2 sequences are MGHDK and SYGVNS. The chain's CDR3 is CASSERFLSGSPLHF. CDR3 DNA: TGTGCCAGCAGTGAAAGGTTTTTGTCAGGTTCACCCCTCCACTTT.

The genes are TRBV5-5 and TRBJ1-3, with D maybe TRBD1 (6 bases). V was trimmed by 4 bases and J by 0 bases, leaving 14 bases between them. The CDR3 length is 16 residues. The germline CDR1 and CDR2 sequences are SGHKS and YYEKEE (reference sequence). The CDR3 sequence: CASSTWGPNSGNTIYF. The CDR3 bases are TGTGCCAGCAGCACCTGGGGGCCGAACTCTGGAAACACCATATATTTT.

This clone was counted a few times. The V gene is TRBV4-1, the J gene TRBJ2-7; TRBD1 aligns across 10 bases. With V trimmed by 5 bases and J by 3 bases, 10 bases remained unmatched. The length of the CDR3 is 16 residues. Germline V gene data show CDR1 as MGHRA and CDR2 as YSYEKL. The CDR3 DNA is TGCGCCAGCAGCTCTTGGGTCGGGACAGGGGTCTACGAGCAGTACTTC. Its translation is CASSSWVGTGVYEQYF.

This clone occurred a few times. V gene TRBV28 combines with J gene TRBJ1-2; no definite D call. From germline, CDR1 is MDHEN and CDR2 SYDVKM. The V end lost 5 bases, the J end lost 2 bases, and 15 bases lay between the germline ends. The length of the CDR3 is 15 residues. CDR3 in DNA: TGTGCCAGCAGTGGCCCTGGGCATGGCAACTATGGCTACACCTTC. Translating it yields CASSGPGHGNYGYTF.

V and J are TRBV2 and TRBJ1-4; D is undetermined. Germline CDR1 and CDR2: SNHLY and FYNNEI. V lost 3 bases and J lost 1, with 6 bases in between. The CDR3 has 14 amino acids. Here the CDR3 DNA reads TGTGCCAGCAGTGACCACAGAACTAATGAAAAACTGTTTTTT. This codes for CASSDHRTNEKLFF.

The V call is TRBV5-1, the J call TRBJ1-2; 7 bases line up with TRBD1. Trimming took 2 bases from V and 4 from J; bases not matched to a gene: 14. The germline V gene encodes CDR1 SGHRS and CDR2 YFSETQ. This CDR3 is 17 amino acids long. The CDR3 bases are TGCGCCAGCAGCTTTGGGGAAGGAGGGGGCCCCCTCTATGGCTACACCTTC. Translation: CASSFGEGGGPLYGYTF. Combining the CDR3 with reference TRBV5-1 and TRBJ1-2 gives the whole variable domain KAGVTQTPRYLIKTRGQQVTLSCSPISGHRSVSWYQQTPGQGLQFLFEYFSETQRNKGNFPGRFSGRQFSNSRSEMNVSTLELGDSALYLCASSFGEGGGPLYGYTFGSGTRLTVV.

This clone is a singleton in its sample. This sequence joins TRBV2 and TRBJ2-3; 10 bases match TRBD1. CDR1 SNHLY and CDR2 FYNNEI come from the germline V gene. The CDR3 is made up of 14 amino acids. J was trimmed by 7 bases and V by 4 bases; bases with no gene match: 5. The CDR3 bases are TGTGCCAGCAGTGGGGGACAGGGGATCCATACGCAGTATTTT. Amino acid sequence: CASSGGQGIHTQYF. Looking up the rest from reference TRBV2 and TRBJ2-3 gives the full variable domain: EPEVTQTPSHQVTQMGQEVILRCVPISNHLYFYWYRQILGQKVEFLVSFYNNEISEKSEIFDDQFSVERPDGSNFTLKIRSTKLEDSAMYFCASSGGQGIHTQYFGPGTRLTVL.

This chain connects TRBV6-5 to TRBJ2-3; 11 nucleotides line up with TRBD2. Germline V gives CDR1 MNHEY, CDR2 SVGAGI. The junction had 7 bases not matched to a gene; V was cut back by 6 bases and J by 5 bases. The length of the CDR3 is 15 residues. The CDR3 sequence: CASRVPLAGEDTQYF. The DNA for the CDR3 is TGTGCCAGCAGGGTCCCACTAGCGGGAGAAGATACGCAGTATTTT.

The gene calls are TRBV7-6 and TRBJ1-1, with a possible D match to TRBD1 (6 bases). In germline, CDR1 is SGHVS, CDR2 FNYEAQ. V shed 2 bases and J shed 5 bases, with 18 bases lying between them. The CDR3 length is 16 residues. DNA of the CDR3: TGTGCCAGCAGCTTAAACGCTCCCCAAAGGGGGACTGAAGCTTTCTTT. The encoded protein is CASSLNAPQRGTEAFF. Using reference TRBV7-6 and TRBJ1-1 for the parts outside the CDR3, the full variable domain is GAGVSQSPRYKVTKRGQDVALRCDPISGHVSLYWYRQALGQGPEFLTYFNYEAQQDKSGLPNDRFSAERPEGSISTLTIQRTEQRDSAMYRCASSLNAPQRGTEAFFGQGTRLTVV.

The rearrangement uses TRBV28 and TRBJ2-2; the match to TRBD1 covers 9 bases. Trimming removed 6 bases from V and 1 base from J; junction bases left unmatched: 6. Germline CDR1 reads MDHEN; CDR2 reads SYDVKM. The length of the CDR3 is 16 residues. In DNA, the CDR3 is TGTGCCAGCAGCCGACCGGGACAGGGGAACACCGGGGAGCTGTTTTTT. Its translation is CASSRPGQGNTGELFF.

The chain uses TRBV6-6 and TRBJ2-3; possibly TRBD1 for D (5 bases). V lost 4 bases and J lost 3, with 8 bases in between. Germline V gene sequence: CDR1 MNHNY, CDR2 SVGAGI (reference sequence). The CDR3 extends over 13 amino acids. For the CDR3, the DNA is TGTGCCAGCAGTTGGTACAGGACAGATACGCAGTATTTT. Its protein is CASSWYRTDTQYF.

The rearrangement links TRBV6-5 to TRBJ2-7; 9 bases match TRBD2. V lost 6 bases, J lost 4 bases, and 10 bases stayed unmatched. CDR3 length: 15 residues. Germline-derived CDR1 and CDR2 are MNHEY and SVGAGI. CDR3 sequence reads: CASRDPSGNGYEQYF. The CDR3, as DNA: TGTGCCAGCAGGGACCCTAGCGGGAACGGGTACGAGCAGTACTTC.

The count of this clone is one. V is TRBV28 and J is TRBJ1-1, with TRBD1 as a possible D gene (6 bases). Germline V gene data show CDR1 as MDHEN and CDR2 as SYDVKM. The CDR3 spans 16 residues. V was clipped by 6 bases and J by 1 base, with 18 bases between them. In nucleotides, the CDR3 is TGTGCCAGCAGCACAAACCTTCAGGGGCGGAACACTGAAGCTTTCTTT. Translation gives CASSTNLQGRNTEAFF.

The V and J genes are TRBV5-4 and TRBJ2-5, with 7 positions matching TRBD2. V lost 3 bases to trimming and J lost 6 bases; unmatched junction nucleotides: 17. The germline V gene encodes CDR1 SGHNT and CDR2 YYREEE (reference sequence). The CDR3 has 17 amino acids. CDR3 DNA: TGTGCCAGCAGCTCTGGGAGGGACCGGGGGATTATACAGACCCAGTACTTC. This encodes CASSSGRDRGIIQTQYF.